The T cell receptor beta chain described here comes from a study of cytomegalovirus exposure and HLA in healthy donors. CDR3 length: 13 residues. Germline V gene data show CDR1 as MDHEN and CDR2 as SYDVKM. Deletions cut 7 bases from V and 3 bases from J, with 13 bases between. Points on this clone: Its antigen is not known.

Profiled with immunoSEQ multiplex PCR; TCRdb holds only in-frame clones, not every one. The sample shows around 98,000 clones, roughly 90% of them seen only once. Study findings and constraints: Three of the chains that were CMV-associated were confirmed in vitro to be specific for CMV antigens.

Sequenced sample: PBMCs. J is TRBJ2-7 and V is TRBV28; a weak D match, TRBD1 (5 bases). The source is a man between 18 and 29 years old in good health and CMV-seropositive. CDR3 bases: TGTGCCAGCACCGCAGGGCCTCACTACGAGCAGTACTTC. This codes for CASTAGPHYEQYF. Drawing the rest from reference TRBV28 and TRBJ2-7, the complete variable domain is DVKVTQSSRYLVKRTGEKVFLECVQDMDHENMFWYRQDPGLGLRLIYFSYDVKMKEKGDIPEGYSVSREKKERFSLILESASTNQTSMYLCASTAGPHYEQYFGPGTRLTVT.